This paragraph reports one TCR beta chain. The CDR3 loop spans 12 amino acids. With 1 base removed from V and 10 bases from J, the gap between germline ends came to 5 bases. Germline assignment: CDR1 LNHNV and CDR2 YYDKDF (reference sequence). The entry originates in a study of shared clonotypes between healthy human individuals. Assay: immunoSEQ multiplex PCR; the TCRdb copy retains only in-frame clones and omits some. The sample includes about 320,000 clones, around 87% of them seen just once. The V and J genes are TRBV15 and TRBJ2-6, with D hard to call. The sequenced material came from memory CD8+ T cells sorted from blood. The subset denotes: CD45RO+ cells pooled with CCR7-negative TemRA cells. The sequence was obtained from a man aged 18 to 35 in good health. This CDR3 reads CATSRVSNVLTF. The CDR3 coding sequence is TGTGCCACCAGCAGAGTCTCTAACGTCCTGACTTTC.